This TCR beta chain was profiled in a study of blood T cell repertoires in COVID-19 (dated by TCRdb to 2020 to 2021). A note on the overall study: The collaborator samples originated in the United States, Italy and Spain and spanned the acute and convalescent phases of COVID-19. Samples were obtained from the ongoing ImmuneRACE study (first 160 participants) and from some 1,300 subjects provided by 6 global collaborators. The sample metadata nearly always contained a de-identified subject ID, COVID-19 status, age in years and sex. Where HLA class I and class II types were available, the types were taken from metadata supplied by the sample provider, not from assay-based typing. Subjects who had been exposed to COVID-19, were actively infected with it, or had recovered from it provided the deeply sampled blood TCRbeta repertoires that made up the dataset. The repertoires were released in a freely available public database intended as a resource for research on the immune response to SARS-CoV-2. The prospective study material was composed of cDNA or gDNA derived from T cells, B-cell-depleted T cells, or PBMCs. Points the paper makes about the study in general: The quantity of clinical and demographic metadata differed by source and by participant and was supplied without curation.

Collaborating institutions collected whole blood in K2EDTA tubes following their own protocols. For TCRbeta analysis, collaborator samples were shipped as frozen whole blood, as isolated PBMCs, or as DNA extracted from either sample type. TCRbeta CDR3 regions were amplified from genomic DNA by means of the immunoSEQ Assay, a bias-controlled multiplex PCR. Processing in the source paper ran as follows. Nucleated cell counts per sample were estimated from amplification of reference gene primers within the assay. To quantify the absolute abundance of each unique TCRbeta CDR3 rearrangement, sequence reads were collapsed and filtered. For each sample, productive Simpson clonality was calculated as the square root of Simpson's diversity index across productive rearrangements. TCRdb took over this immuneACCESS table, retaining in-frame rearrangements with V and J assigned. Such tables are incomplete; in checked studies, under half of the missing clones stem from an unresolved V gene, and the remainder is unexplained. V, J and clone size derive from that table, while D and trimming were established from the DNA sequence. The sample yields 30,000 or so clones; around 87% were counted once. Together, the top ten hold around 15% of the sample.

Including cysteine and phenylalanine, the CDR3 has 12 amino acids. Only the CDR3 portion is preserved as DNA: 36 bases, with reading frame beginning at the first base. Looking up the germline V gene (reference sequence) yields CDR1 LGHDT and CDR2 YNNKEL. V is clipped by 7 bases and J by 9 bases, and the sequence between their germline boundaries is 15 bases long. About this clone: No antigen is known for it. Base qualities are not provided; no much larger clone lies one nucleotide away.

The sample consisted of peripheral blood. The V and J genes are TRBV3-1 (or the pseudogene TRBV3-2) and TRBJ2-5; the D gene is possibly TRBD1, with 5 bases matching. This TCR came from a man in his 60s with active COVID-19. The DNA reads as follows: TGTGCCAGCAAGGACAAGCCAGGCGCCCAGTACTTC. This codes for CASKDKPGAQYF.